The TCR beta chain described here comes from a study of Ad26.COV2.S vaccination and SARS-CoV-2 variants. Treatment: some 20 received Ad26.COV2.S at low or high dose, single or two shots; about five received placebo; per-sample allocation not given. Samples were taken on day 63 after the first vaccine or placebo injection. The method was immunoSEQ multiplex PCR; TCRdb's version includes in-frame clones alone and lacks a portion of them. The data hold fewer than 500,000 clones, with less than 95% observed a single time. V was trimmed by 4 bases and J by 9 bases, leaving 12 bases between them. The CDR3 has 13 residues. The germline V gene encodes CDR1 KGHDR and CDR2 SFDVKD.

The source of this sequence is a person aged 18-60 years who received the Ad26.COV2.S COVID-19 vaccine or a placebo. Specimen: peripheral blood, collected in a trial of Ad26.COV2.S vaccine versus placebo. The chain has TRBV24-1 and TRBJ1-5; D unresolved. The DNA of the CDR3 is TGTGCCACCAGTGACGCACAGTCGTGGCCCCAGCATTTT. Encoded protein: CATSDAQSWPQHF.